Below, one TCR beta chain is given with its context. A clone one base away is much larger, so this may be a read error. Together with thyroid ultrasound, orbital computed tomography, serum thyroxine and TRAb, clinical symptoms were used for diagnoses. This entry comes from a study of T cells in Graves' hyperthyroidism and ophthalmopathy. Regions amplified from RNA transcripts were the TCR beta CDR3 regions. Carried out on the TCR CDR3, a first-round RT-PCR used the HTBI primer set. Each CDR3 protein gets one entry after TCRdb re-called the multiplex PCR reads with MiXCR. The data contain around 400,000 distinct CDR3 sequences, just under 25% of them seen just once; the ten biggest clones take up about 70%. The CDR3 runs to 17 residues. CDR1 and CDR2 from the germline V gene are SEHNR and FQNEAQ (reference sequence).

The TCR originated in a man aged 50 to 60 with Graves' hyperthyroidism. J is TRBJ2-5 and V is TRBV7-9; D perhaps matches TRBD2 (6 bases). The sequenced material came from blood. CDR3 sequence reads: CASSRRSGLASQESQYF. CDR3 DNA: TGTGCCAGCAGCAGACGATCGGGTCTAGCGAGTCAAGAGAGCCAGTACTTC.